This T cell receptor (beta chain) was profiled in a study of cytomegalovirus exposure and HLA in healthy donors. This CDR3 contains 14 residues. Germline CDR1 reads SGHTA; CDR2 reads FQGNSA. With 1 base removed from V and 7 bases from J, the gap between germline ends came to 13 bases. The PCR had 60 Vbeta and 13 Jbeta primers. Sequencing used immunoSEQ multiplex PCR; TCRdb keeps in-frame clones, though not all of them. Among about 100,000 clones listed, 78% were seen once. The chain recombines TRBV7-2 with TRBJ1-1; D not certain. The TCR comes from a woman in her fifties or sixties in good health and CMV-seronegative. Sequencing was done on a sample of PBMCs. CDR3 sequence: CASSLGPPGGEAFF. The CDR3 nucleotides are TGTGCCAGCAGCTTAGGACCTCCGGGTGGTGAAGCTTTCTTT. The full variable domain, its missing parts supplied by reference TRBV7-2 and TRBJ1-1, is GAGVSQSPSNKVTEKGKDVELRCDPISGHTALYWYRQSLGQGLEFLIYFQGNSAPDKSGLPSDRFSAERTGGSVSTLTIQRTQQEDSAVYLCASSLGPPGGEAFFGQGTRLTVV.